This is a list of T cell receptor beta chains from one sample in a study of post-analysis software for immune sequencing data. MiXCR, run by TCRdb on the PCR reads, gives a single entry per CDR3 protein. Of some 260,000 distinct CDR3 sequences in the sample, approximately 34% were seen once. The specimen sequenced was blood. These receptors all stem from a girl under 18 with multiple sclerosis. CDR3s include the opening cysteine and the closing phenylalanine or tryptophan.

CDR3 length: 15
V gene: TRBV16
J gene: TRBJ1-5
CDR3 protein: CASSQFGTGNQPQHF

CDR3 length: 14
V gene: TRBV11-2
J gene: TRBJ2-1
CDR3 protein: CASSQLTPSNEQFF

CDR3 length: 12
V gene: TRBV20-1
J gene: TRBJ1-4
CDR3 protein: CSAYMAGEKLFF

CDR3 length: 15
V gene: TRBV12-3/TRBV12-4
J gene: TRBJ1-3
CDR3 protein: CASSPLGRNGNTIYF

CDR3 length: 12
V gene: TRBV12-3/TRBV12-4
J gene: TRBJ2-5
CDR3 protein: CASSFPRETQYF

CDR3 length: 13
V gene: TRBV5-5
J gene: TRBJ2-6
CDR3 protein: CASSPPLANVLTF

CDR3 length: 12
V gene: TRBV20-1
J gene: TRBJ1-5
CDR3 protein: CSAVKGNQPQHF

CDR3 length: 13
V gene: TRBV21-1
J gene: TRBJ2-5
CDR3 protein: CASSKRWGRSEYF

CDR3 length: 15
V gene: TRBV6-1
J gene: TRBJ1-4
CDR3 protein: CASSEAGRTNEKLFF

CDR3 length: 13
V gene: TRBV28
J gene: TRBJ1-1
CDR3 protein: CASSLLGATEAFF

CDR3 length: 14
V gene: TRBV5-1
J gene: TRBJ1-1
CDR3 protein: CASSRPSVGSEAFF

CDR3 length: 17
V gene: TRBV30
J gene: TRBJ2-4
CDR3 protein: CAWSVLGPLLAKNIQYF

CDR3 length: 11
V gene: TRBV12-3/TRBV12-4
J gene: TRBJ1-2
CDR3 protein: CASSPGWGYTF

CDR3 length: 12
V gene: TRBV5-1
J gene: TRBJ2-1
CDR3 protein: CASSLGGQGQFF

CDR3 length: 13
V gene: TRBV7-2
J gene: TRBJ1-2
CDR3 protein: CASSSGTGLGYTF

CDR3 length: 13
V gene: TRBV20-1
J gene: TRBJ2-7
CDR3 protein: CSAIQGTPYEQYF

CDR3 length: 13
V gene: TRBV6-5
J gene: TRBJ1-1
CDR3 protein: CASSYFQGAEAFF

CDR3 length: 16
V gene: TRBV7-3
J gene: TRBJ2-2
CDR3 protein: CASSSSGRDGTGELFF

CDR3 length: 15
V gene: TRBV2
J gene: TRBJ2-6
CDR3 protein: CASREGTAGANVLTF

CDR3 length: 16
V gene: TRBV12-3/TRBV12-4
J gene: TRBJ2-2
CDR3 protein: CASTRGSGTNTGELFF

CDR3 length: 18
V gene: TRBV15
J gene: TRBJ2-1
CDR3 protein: CATSRDRRGRGFYNEQFF

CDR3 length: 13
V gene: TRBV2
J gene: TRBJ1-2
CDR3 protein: CASSEDRDYGYTF

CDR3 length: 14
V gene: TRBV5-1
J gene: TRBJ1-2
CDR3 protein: CASSRGDRGYGYTF

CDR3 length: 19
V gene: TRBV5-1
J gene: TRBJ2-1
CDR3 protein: CASSAAFASGLGSYNEQFF

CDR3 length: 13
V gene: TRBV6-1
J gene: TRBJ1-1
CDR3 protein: CASSESGSPSAFF

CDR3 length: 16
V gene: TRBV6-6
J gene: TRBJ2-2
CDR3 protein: CASNPGQGKNTGELFF

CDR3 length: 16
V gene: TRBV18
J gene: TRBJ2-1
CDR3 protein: CASSPYPGQGRDEQFF

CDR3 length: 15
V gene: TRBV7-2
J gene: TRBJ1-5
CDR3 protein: CASSPRTGRNQPQHF

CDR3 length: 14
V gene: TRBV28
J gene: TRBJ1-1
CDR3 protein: CASREGQGGTEAFF

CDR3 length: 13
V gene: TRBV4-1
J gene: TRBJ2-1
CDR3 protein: CASSQGQWKEQFF

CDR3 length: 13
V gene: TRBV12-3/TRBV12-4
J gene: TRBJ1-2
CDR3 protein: CASSPQGPWGYTF

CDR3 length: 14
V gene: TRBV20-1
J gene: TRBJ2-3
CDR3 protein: CSARPSTNADTQYF

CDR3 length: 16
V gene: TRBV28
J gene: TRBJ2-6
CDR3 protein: CASSPSHRAGANVLTF

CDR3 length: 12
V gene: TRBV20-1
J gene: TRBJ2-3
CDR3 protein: CSAERSTDTQYF

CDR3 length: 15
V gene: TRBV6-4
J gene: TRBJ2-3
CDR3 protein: CASSIGSSGTDTQYF

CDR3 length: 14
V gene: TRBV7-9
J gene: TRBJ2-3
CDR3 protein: CASSLPLSTDTQYF

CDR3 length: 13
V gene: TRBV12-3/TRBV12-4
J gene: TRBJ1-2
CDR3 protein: CASSFTGAYGYTF

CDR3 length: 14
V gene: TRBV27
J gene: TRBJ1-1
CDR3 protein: CASSLTTGGFEAFF

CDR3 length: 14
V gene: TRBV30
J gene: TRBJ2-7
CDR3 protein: CAWSLGGAKHEQYF

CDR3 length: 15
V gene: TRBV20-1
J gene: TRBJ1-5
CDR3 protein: CSARLPGQQGQPQHF

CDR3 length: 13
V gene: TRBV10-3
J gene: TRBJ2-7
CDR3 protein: CAIRAGESYEQYF

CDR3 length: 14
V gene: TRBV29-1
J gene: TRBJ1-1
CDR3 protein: CSVEVQGLNTEAFF

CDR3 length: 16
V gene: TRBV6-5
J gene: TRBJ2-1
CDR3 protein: CASSPLAGGAYNEQFF

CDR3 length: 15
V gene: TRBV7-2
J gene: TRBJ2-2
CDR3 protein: CASSSDASNTGELFF

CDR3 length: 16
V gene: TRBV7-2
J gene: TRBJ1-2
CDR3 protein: CASSPPSSGGAGGYTF

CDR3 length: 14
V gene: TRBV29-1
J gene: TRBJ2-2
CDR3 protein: CSVERSGGAGELFF

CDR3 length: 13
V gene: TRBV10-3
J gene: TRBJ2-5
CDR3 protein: CAIGGGQQETQYF

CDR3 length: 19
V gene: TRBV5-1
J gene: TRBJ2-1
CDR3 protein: CASSLGDRVFGSSYNEQFF

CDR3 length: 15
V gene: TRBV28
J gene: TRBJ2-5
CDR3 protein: CASSIPQGYQETQYF

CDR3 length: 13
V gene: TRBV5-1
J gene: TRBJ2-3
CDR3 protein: CASSSVWSTTQYF

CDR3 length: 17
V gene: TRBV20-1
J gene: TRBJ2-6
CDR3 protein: CSARDPSGGSGANVLTF

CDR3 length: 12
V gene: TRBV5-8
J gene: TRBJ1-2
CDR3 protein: CASSSGDYGYTF

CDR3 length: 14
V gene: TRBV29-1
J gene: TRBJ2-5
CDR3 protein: CSAKMRLRQETQYF

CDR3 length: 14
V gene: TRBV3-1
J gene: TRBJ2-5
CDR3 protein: CASSQDSRGETQYF